This is a list of T cell receptor beta chains from one sample in a study of chemoradiotherapy in HPV16-positive cancers. The data were produced by immunoSEQ multiplex PCR, yet TCRdb's version contains in-frame clones alone and is incomplete. The data hold 3,600 or so clones, with 79% observed a single time. Sequences were derived from tumor tissue, sampled from a patient who underwent chemoradiotherapy. These receptors were obtained from a human donor with HPV-associated anogenital cancer. CDR3s include the opening cysteine and the closing phenylalanine or tryptophan. A D gene is named only where the DNA matches it firmly. Expanded clones are given a class, and other clones once, few, many or no size at all.

-	TRBJ2-3	-	TRBV10-3	CAISESSDRDTQYF	TGTGCCATCAGTGAGTCAAGTGATAGAGATACGCAGTATTTT
-	TRBJ1-2	TRBD1	TRBV27	CARKDRGGGGYTF	TGTGCCAGAAAGGACAGGGGCGGGGGTGGCTACACCTTC
-	TRBJ2-7	TRBD2	TRBV7-8	CASSSLAGAIDEQYF	TGTGCCAGCAGCTCCCTAGCGGGAGCTATAGACGAGCAGTACTTC
-	TRBJ1-2	TRBD1	TRBV28	CASSNSDRGVYGYTF	TGTGCCAGCAGTAACTCGGACAGGGGTGTCTATGGCTACACCTTC
-	TRBJ2-7	TRBD1	TRBV7-9	CASSRIRGDREGEQYF	TGTGCCAGCAGCCGAATCCGCGGGGACAGGGAGGGCGAGCAGTACTTC
-	TRBJ2-4	-	TRBV28	CASSLTTGNLAKNIQYF	TGTGCCAGCAGTTTAACCACAGGGAACCTAGCCAAAAACATTCAGTACTTC
-	TRBJ1-5	-	TRBV5-4	CASSQEAGSGQPRHF	TGTGCCAGCAGCCAAGAAGCGGGGTCAGGTCAGCCCCGGCATTTT
once	TRBJ1-1	-	TRBV7-9	CASSSLFMNTEAFF	TGTGCCAGCAGCTCGCTGTTCATGAACACTGAAGCTTTCTTT
-	TRBJ1-3	-	TRBV28	CASSGGRYGNTIYF	TGTGCCAGCAGTGGGGGACGTTACGGAAACACCATATATTTT
-	TRBJ2-7	TRBD1	TRBV5-6	CASSWGQGAYEQYF	TGTGCCAGCAGCTGGGGACAGGGGGCCTACGAGCAGTACTTC
few	TRBJ1-2	-	TRBV30	CAWSVDLGRKGYTF	TGTGCCTGGAGTGTAGATTTGGGGCGGAAGGGCTACACCTTC
once	TRBJ2-1	-	TRBV4-2	CASSQDTGDYNEQFF	TGTGCCAGCAGCCAAGATACGGGAGACTACAATGAGCAGTTCTTC
-	TRBJ2-3	TRBD2	TRBV28	CASSSSGLRGDTQYF	TGTGCCAGCAGCTCTAGCGGCCTACGTGGAGATACGCAGTATTTT
-	TRBJ2-7	TRBD1	TRBV28	CANWTELGTDRSYEQYF	TGTGCCAACTGGACCGAATTAGGGACAGACCGCTCCTACGAGCAGTACTTC
once	TRBJ2-7	-	TRBV27	CASSSSRTGKQYF	TGTGCCAGCAGTTCGTCCCGGACGGGAAAGCAGTACTTC
-	TRBJ2-3	-	TRBV28	CASSSGGPTDTQYF	TGTGCCAGCAGTTCTGGTGGGCCCACAGATACGCAGTATTTT
once	TRBJ1-1	-	TRBV2	CASSQQGLGNTEAFF	TGTGCCAGCTCTCAACAGGGCCTAGGGAACACTGAAGCTTTCTTT
-	TRBJ2-3	TRBD2	TRBV27	CASSLRLAGTDTQYF	TGTGCCAGCAGTTTAAGACTAGCGGGCACAGATACGCAGTATTTT
-	TRBJ1-1	-	TRBV7-2	CASSFGVAEAFF	TGTGCCAGCAGCTTCGGGGTGGCTGAAGCTTTCTTT
-	TRBJ2-7	TRBD1	TRBV18	CASSTGQGPYEQYF	TGTGCCAGCTCAACAGGACAGGGGCCCTACGAGCAGTACTTC
-	TRBJ2-3	TRBD1	TRBV18	CASSLTGHSTDTQYF	TGTGCCAGCTCACTGACAGGGCACAGCACAGATACGCAGTATTTT
-	TRBJ1-3	-	TRBV10-3	CAISEGRSLSGNTIYF	TGTGCCATCAGTGAGGGCAGGAGCCTATCTGGAAACACCATATATTTT
-	TRBJ2-1	-	TRBV15	CATSPQTNEQFF	TGTGCCACCAGCCCCCAGACGAATGAGCAGTTCTTC
-	TRBJ2-2	TRBD2	TRBV6-1	CASSPLAGDTGELFF	TGTGCCAGCAGTCCTCTAGCGGGCGACACCGGGGAGCTGTTTTTT
-	TRBJ2-3	-	TRBV7-2	CASSTQDTQYF	TGTGCCAGCAGCACGCAGGATACGCAGTATTTT
-	TRBJ1-5	TRBD1	TRBV5-6	CASSKQGMSNQPQHF	TGTGCCAGCAGCAAACAGGGGATGAGCAATCAGCCCCAGCATTTT
-	TRBJ2-7	-	TRBV29-1	CSAQTDSSFMQYF	TGCAGCGCCCAAACGGACAGCTCCTTTATGCAGTACTTC
once	TRBJ1-4	-	TRBV2	CASSVTHLFF	TGTGCCAGCAGTGTGACACATCTGTTTTTT
-	TRBJ1-1	-	TRBV28	CASSLSEITEAFF	TGTGCCAGCAGTTTATCCGAGATCACTGAAGCTTTCTTT
-	TRBJ2-1	-	TRBV6-1	CASRLQEANEQFF	TGTGCCAGCAGGCTCCAGGAGGCAAATGAGCAGTTCTTC
-	TRBJ1-5	-	TRBV7-8	CASSDITLDWPYSNQPQHF	TGTGCCAGCAGCGATATTACCCTGGACTGGCCTTATAGCAATCAGCCCCAGCATTTT
few	TRBJ2-1	TRBD1	TRBV4-3	CASSQDGQGAYNEQFF	TGCGCCAGCAGCCAAGATGGGCAGGGGGCCTACAATGAGCAGTTCTTC
-	TRBJ1-1	TRBD1	TRBV11-2	CASSLGTGGRHTEAFF	TGTGCCAGCAGCTTAGGTACAGGGGGCCGGCACACTGAAGCTTTCTTT
-	TRBJ2-1	-	TRBV7-6	CASSYYNEQFF	TGTGCCAGCAGCTATTACAATGAGCAGTTCTTC
-	TRBJ1-1	-	TRBV10-3	CAISESSVYTEAFF	TGTGCCATCAGTGAGTCGAGCGTATACACTGAAGCTTTCTTT
-	TRBJ2-1	-	TRBV19	CASSKTSDLSYNEQFF	TGTGCCAGTAGTAAGACATCCGATCTCTCCTACAATGAGCAGTTCTTC
-	TRBJ2-7	-	TRBV29-1	CSVDGGPGEQYF	TGCAGCGTTGATGGGGGGCCTGGCGAGCAGTACTTC
once	TRBJ1-1	TRBD1	TRBV10-3	CAISESGQKNTEAFF	TGTGCCATCAGTGAATCGGGACAGAAGAACACTGAAGCTTTCTTT
-	TRBJ2-6	-	TRBV7-8	CASSSQGTGANVLTF	TGTGCCAGCAGCTCTCAGGGTACCGGGGCCAACGTCCTGACTTTC
-	TRBJ2-7	TRBD2	TRBV18	CASSPLSGRTYEQYF	TGTGCCAGCTCACCGTTGAGCGGGAGAACCTACGAGCAGTACTTC
once	TRBJ1-1	-	TRBV7-6	CASSLAEQGGTEAFF	TGTGCCAGCAGCTTAGCGGAACAGGGAGGCACTGAAGCTTTCTTT
few	TRBJ1-1	-	TRBV7-9	CASSPGGPTEAFF	TGTGCCAGCAGCCCCGGTGGCCCCACTGAAGCTTTCTTT
-	TRBJ1-4	-	TRBV5-1	CASSLTGTATNEKLFF	TGCGCCAGCAGCTTGACAGGGACCGCAACTAATGAAAAACTGTTTTTT
-	TRBJ2-7	-	TRBV28	CASRTTLNYEQYF	TGTGCCAGCCGGACTACCCTTAACTACGAGCAGTACTTC
once	TRBJ2-3	-	TRBV19	CASSWTQNPDTQYF	TGTGCCAGTAGTTGGACTCAAAATCCAGATACGCAGTATTTT
-	TRBJ2-3	TRBD2	TRBV18	CASSPMGGLADFTDTQYF	TGTGCCAGCTCACCTATGGGGGGTCTAGCGGACTTCACAGATACGCAGTATTTT
-	TRBJ2-3	-	TRBV11-1	CASSWGRGTITDTQYF	TGTGCCAGCAGTTGGGGTAGGGGGACGATAACAGATACGCAGTATTTT
few	TRBJ2-7	-	TRBV28	CASSTRGPYEQYF	TGTGCCAGCAGCACTCGGGGGCCCTACGAGCAGTACTTC
once	TRBJ2-7	TRBD2	TRBV7-8	CASSLAGASGNYEQYF	TGTGCCAGCAGCTTAGCAGGGGCTAGCGGGAATTACGAGCAGTACTTC
once	TRBJ2-7	TRBD2	TRBV28	CASRKREVSYEQYF	TGTGCCAGCAGAAAGCGGGAGGTCTCCTACGAGCAGTACTTC
-	TRBJ2-5	TRBD2	TRBV9	CASSVGGLAGGRETQYF	TGTGCCAGCAGCGTAGGGGGCCTAGCGGGAGGGAGAGAGACCCAGTACTTC
-	TRBJ2-5	-	TRBV19	CASSIKGQETQYF	TGTGCCAGTAGTATCAAAGGTCAAGAGACCCAGTACTTC